Below, 20 T cell receptor beta chains from the same sample are listed, as sequenced in a study of sequential checkpoint blockade in melanoma. Treatment reported: randomized to nivolumab then ipilimumab (arm A) or the reverse (arm B). Libraries were prepared by immunoSEQ multiplex PCR; TCRdb keeps only in-frame clonotypes and omits some of them. The table has over 15,000 clones, roughly 70% seen once. The sequencing here drew on CD8+ T cells sorted from blood (inferred from file names), taken from a patient given nivolumab and ipilimumab in sequence. The receptors originated from a human donor with melanoma.

This clone has a handful of counts. The chain couples TRBV6-5 to TRBJ2-5; unclear D gene. Germline V gene lookup returns CDR1 MNHEY and CDR2 SVGAGI. V was trimmed by 1 base and J by 1 base, leaving 10 bases between them. This CDR3 has 15 residues. The CDR3 DNA reads TGTGCCAGCAGTTACTTGGCAGGCCCCCAAGAGACCCAGTACTTC. Protein sequence: CASSYLAGPQETQYF.

The chain couples TRBV7-9 to TRBJ2-5; TRBD1 matches 9 bases. The CDR3 extends over 14 amino acids. The germline V gene has CDR1 SEHNR and CDR2 FQNEAQ (reference sequence). The trim removed 4 bases at V and 3 bases at J, leaving 3 bases unmatched. CDR3 DNA: TGTGCCAGCAGCTCGACAGGGGGAAAAGAGACCCAGTACTTC. This gives the protein CASSSTGGKETQYF.

The chain joins TRBV4-2 to TRBJ2-7; 7 bases agree with TRBD1. CDR3 length equals 15 residues. V was clipped by 3 bases and J by 7 bases; unmatched bases: 12. Per the germline V gene, CDR1 is LGHNA and CDR2 is YNFKEQ. The CDR3 nucleotides are TGTGCCAGCAGCCAGGCCGGGACAGCCCTCTCGGAGCAGTACTTC. Amino acid sequence: CASSQAGTALSEQYF.

V gene TRBV9 combines with J gene TRBJ2-5, with 8 bases fitting TRBD2. The DNA matches TRBJ2-7 better at its end, which makes the J call doubtful. Germline V gene data show CDR1 as SGDLS and CDR2 as YYNGEE. The CDR3 is 14 residues long. The CDR3 loop reads CASSVAGGGYEQYF. The DNA for the CDR3 is TGTGCCAGCAGCGTAGCGGGCGGGGGGTACGAGCAGTACTTC.

The CDR3 sequence: CASSGQGRVQETQYF. DNA of the CDR3: TGTGCCAGCAGTGGACAGGGGCGAGTCCAAGAGACCCAGTACTTC. The V and J genes are TRBV28 and TRBJ2-5; 9 nucleotides match TRBD1. This CDR3 is built from 15 residues. Germline V gives CDR1 MDHEN, CDR2 SYDVKM. V lost 5 bases to trimming and J lost 1 base; unmatched junction nucleotides: 5.

This sequence joins TRBV7-9 and TRBJ1-2, with TRBD1 matching 12 bases. The V gene end was trimmed by 3 bases and the J gene end by 6 bases; junction bases not matched to a gene: 5. Germline values: CDR1 SEHNR, CDR2 FQNEAQ (reference sequence). There are 15 residues in the CDR3. The CDR3 DNA follows: TGTGCCAGCAGCTTCTGGGGACAGGGGGCGGATGGCTACACCTTC. Protein product: CASSFWGQGADGYTF.

This chain links TRBV4-2 with TRBJ1-1, with D maybe TRBD1 (5 bases). V was trimmed by 5 bases and J by 4 bases, leaving 23 bases between them. Looked up from germline, CDR1 is LGHNA and CDR2 is YNFKEQ. CDR3 length: 17 amino acids. The CDR3 nucleotides are TGTGCCAGCAGCAGAGGATCAGGGCTCCCTTCTCCCACTGAAGCTTTCTTT. This sequence encodes CASSRGSGLPSPTEAFF.

The chain uses TRBV27 and TRBJ1-2; tentatively, D is TRBD1 (6 bases). Looked up from germline, CDR1 is MNHEY and CDR2 is SMNVEV (reference sequence). The CDR3 runs to 14 residues. V was pared by 1 base and J by 10 bases, with 16 bases between. In DNA, the CDR3 is TGTGCCAGCAGTTTATTGGCCCAGGGGAGAGCCTACACCTTC. Protein: CASSLLAQGRAYTF.

As to this clone: Other DNA sequences in this sample translate to the same CDR3. The V and J genes are TRBV6-6 and TRBJ2-7, with 8 bases aligning to TRBD1. The trim removed 8 bases at V and 4 bases at J, leaving 4 bases unmatched. The germline CDR1 and CDR2 sequences are MNHNY and SVGAGI (reference sequence). This CDR3 spans 12 amino acids. This chain's CDR3 is CASEDREYEQYF. The CDR3 DNA follows: TGTGCCAGCGAGGACAGGGAGTACGAGCAGTACTTC.

The chain is built from TRBV4-2 and TRBJ2-1, with D unclear. The V and J ends lost 0 bases and 3 bases respectively, with 12 bases between them. CDR1 and CDR2 from the germline V gene are LGHNA and YNFKEQ. The CDR3 is made up of 16 amino acids. The CDR3, as DNA: TGTGCCAGCAGCCAAGAGTGGCCGCGCGGCTACAATGAGCAGTTCTTC. It specifies CASSQEWPRGYNEQFF.

The chain recombines TRBV7-6 with TRBJ2-3; 7 bases map to TRBD2. CDR1 and CDR2 from the germline V gene are SGHVS and FNYEAQ. The CDR3 runs to 16 residues. V lost 2 bases, J lost 2 bases, and 7 bases stayed unmatched. CDR3 sequence (DNA): TGTGCCAGCAGCTTATTCCCTAGCGGCTACACAGATACGCAGTATTTT. Translated, it gives CASSLFPSGYTDTQYF.

This chain joins TRBV13 and TRBJ2-1; no reliable D call. Trimming removed 1 base from V and 6 bases from J, with 10 bases in between. The CDR3 runs 14 residues. Germline loops: CDR1 PRHDT, CDR2 FYEKMQ (reference sequence). The CDR3 bases are TGTGCCAGCAGCTTAGCGGGTAACCCCAATGAGCAGTTCTTC. It encodes CASSLAGNPNEQFF.

The chain employs TRBV6-6 and TRBJ2-5; tentatively, D is TRBD1 (6 bases). V shed 6 bases and J shed 2 bases, with 13 bases lying between them. CDR1 and CDR2 from the germline V gene are MNHNY and SVGAGI (reference sequence). The CDR3 is made up of 14 amino acids. CDR3 sequence reads: CASSASGQQETQYF. CDR3 nucleotides: TGTGCCAGCAGCGCCTCCGGACAGCAAGAGACCCAGTACTTC.

This clone was observed a few times. The V and J genes are TRBV6-5 and TRBJ2-7; D is unresolved. V was shortened by 4 bases and J by 6 bases, with 13 bases between the two germline ends. Germline-derived CDR1 and CDR2 are MNHEY and SVGAGI. This CDR3 has 13 amino acids. CDR3 sequence reads: CASSLGDTSEQYF. The CDR3 nucleotides read TGTGCCAGCAGTTTAGGTGACACCTCCGAGCAGTACTTC.

This clone occurred a few times. V and J are TRBV5-1 and TRBJ2-5, with 7 bases aligning to TRBD2. The J segment lost 3 bases and the V segment lost 4 bases, leaving 6 bases of the junction unmatched. Germline CDR1 is SGHRS and CDR2 is YFSETQ. The CDR3 length is 14 residues. The CDR3 sequence is CASSNNRGEETQYF. CDR3 in DNA: TGCGCCAGCAGCAACAATCGGGGGGAAGAGACCCAGTACTTC.

The chain is built from TRBV19 and TRBJ2-4; possibly TRBD1 for D (6 bases). Trimming took off 6 bases at V and 0 bases at J, with 18 bases between the two ends. Germline CDR1 and CDR2: LNHDA and SQIVND (reference sequence). This CDR3 comprises 17 residues. CDR3 in amino acids: CASRGPGTKLAKNIQYF. The CDR3 bases are TGTGCCAGTAGGGGTCCTGGGACAAAACTAGCCAAAAACATTCAGTACTTC.

This clone was observed a handful of times. The chain is built from TRBV7-2 and TRBJ1-5, with D uncertain. Germline-derived CDR1 and CDR2 are SGHTA and FQGNSA. Trimming pared 5 bases from V and 0 bases from J, leaving 11 bases between. The CDR3 sequence is 15 residues long. The chain's CDR3 is CASSLDFYSNQPQHF. The CDR3 DNA is TGTGCCAGCAGCCTGGACTTCTATAGCAATCAGCCCCAGCATTTT.

Only a few counts were recorded for this clone. This rearrangement joins TRBV7-9 to TRBJ2-1; 9 bases are a match to TRBD2. V was pared by 2 bases and J by 3 bases, with 2 bases of the junction left unmatched. This CDR3 region has 15 residues. Germline CDR1 SEHNR, CDR2 FQNEAQ (reference sequence). The CDR3: CASSLWREGYNEQFF. Written as DNA, the CDR3 is TGTGCCAGCAGCTTATGGCGGGAGGGCTACAATGAGCAGTTCTTC.

The chain is built from TRBV18 and TRBJ1-1; TRBD1 agrees at 9 bases. The V segment lost 3 bases and the J segment 0 bases; nucleotides outside the gene matches: 8. Looked up from germline, CDR1 is KGHSH and CDR2 is LQKENI. This CDR3 spans 17 amino acids. The CDR3 coding sequence is TGTGCCAGCTCACCGGACAGGGGACCGGTATTGAACACTGAAGCTTTCTTT. It codes for CASSPDRGPVLNTEAFF. Full variable domain (outside the CDR3, taken from reference TRBV18 and TRBJ1-1): NAGVMQNPRHLVRRRGQEARLRCSPMKGHSHVYWYRQLPEEGLKFMVYLQKENIIDESGMPKERFSAEFPKEGPSILRIQQVVRGDSAAYFCASSPDRGPVLNTEAFFGQGTRLTVV.

This CDR3 reads CASSQDPSYTSEAFF. In DNA form, the CDR3 reads TGCGCCAGCAGCCAAGACCCCTCTTACACGTCTGAAGCTTTCTTT. This chain joins TRBV4-3 and TRBJ1-1, with unresolved D. Germline CDR1 and CDR2: LGHNA and YSLEER. V gave up 0 bases and J gave up 6 bases, with 14 bases separating them. There are 15 residues in the CDR3.